This is a list of T cell receptor beta chains from one sample in a study of blood T cell repertoires in COVID-19. The repertoire was sequenced with immunoSEQ multiplex PCR; TCRdb's copy has only in-frame clones and lacks some. The table lists roughly 90,000 clones, roughly 86% of them singletons, with less than 6.5% in the top ten. Sequenced sample: peripheral blood. These receptors all stem from a man aged 35-49 years with acute or convalescent COVID-19. The CDR3 runs from the conserved cysteine through the conserved F or W. The order of the fields is V gene, J gene, clone size, D gene, CDR3 DNA, CDR3 protein. The D gene is left open where the match is weak. Clone size is not always given. Where it is, it says once, few, many or a class for expanded clones.

TRBV11-1,TRBJ1-2,.,TRBD1,TGTGCCAGCAGCTTATCCGGGACAGGGGTTCATGGCTACACCTTC,CASSLSGTGVHGYTF
TRBV7-7,TRBJ1-1,.,.,TGTGCTAGCAGCCGCATCAGGGGAGAGAACACTGAAGCTTTCTTT,CASSRIRGENTEAFF
TRBV19,TRBJ1-1,once,.,TGTGCCAGTAGTATAGGAGGGGGAGGGGGAACTGAAGCTTTCTTT,CASSIGGGGGTEAFF
TRBV5-6,TRBJ1-4,.,TRBD1,TGTGCCAGCAGCCACCACGTACAGGGGATTAATGAAAAACTGTTTTTT,CASSHHVQGINEKLFF
TRBV6-5,TRBJ1-2,.,.,TGTGCCAGCAGTCCGGGGGGATACTATGGCTACACCTTC,CASSPGGYYGYTF
TRBV20-1,TRBJ2-5,many,.,TGCAGTGCCAGGACTGAGACCCAGTACTTC,CSARTETQYF
TRBV14,TRBJ1-2,many,.,TGTGCCAGCAGCCGCGTACAGTCTTATGGCTACACCTTC,CASSRVQSYGYTF
TRBV7-8,TRBJ2-5,.,TRBD2,TGTGCCAGCAGCCCTTGGACTAGCGGGGGGAGGGAGACCCAGTACTTC,CASSPWTSGGRETQYF
TRBV18,TRBJ2-3,.,TRBD2,TGTGCCAGCTCACCTCGAGGACTAGCGGGACCACTCGCAGATACGCAGTATTTT,CASSPRGLAGPLADTQYF
TRBV7-3,TRBJ1-6,.,.,TGTGCCAGCAGCCTCAACAGTTATAATTCACCCCTCCACTTT,CASSLNSYNSPLHF
TRBV4-2,TRBJ2-1,.,TRBD2,TGTGCCAGCAGCCAGGCAACTAGCGGGGTCTACAATGAGCAGTTCTTC,CASSQATSGVYNEQFF
TRBV11-2,TRBJ2-3,.,.,TGTGCCAGCAGCTTAGCGGGAGATACGCAGTATTTT,CASSLAGDTQYF
TRBV7-3,TRBJ2-3,.,TRBD1,TGTGCCAGCACGCCTGGGACAGGGATAGATACGCAGTATTTT,CASTPGTGIDTQYF
TRBV29-1,TRBJ2-1,.,TRBD2,TGCAGCGTTGTTTGGACTAGCGGGAGTACCTACAATGAGCAGTTCTTC,CSVVWTSGSTYNEQFF
TRBV5-1,TRBJ2-2,once,TRBD2,TGCGCCAGCAGCTTGGTAGCTAGCGGGAGGATGAACACCGGGGAGCTGTTTTTT,CASSLVASGRMNTGELFF
TRBV4-1,TRBJ1-2,.,.,TGCGCCAGCAGCCAAGACGACAGCTATGGCTACATCTTC,CASSQDDSYGYIF
TRBV7-2,TRBJ1-1,.,TRBD1,TGTGCCAGCAGCTTAGAACAGGGGAGGCACACTGAAGCTTTCTTT,CASSLEQGRHTEAFF
TRBV6-5,TRBJ1-1,once,TRBD1,TGTGCCAGCAGTTATCGGGACAGGAACACTGAAGCTTTCTTT,CASSYRDRNTEAFF
TRBV24-1,TRBJ2-3,.,TRBD1,TGTGCCACTCGACAGGGGGCTACAGATACGCAGTATTTT,CATRQGATDTQYF
TRBV5-1,TRBJ1-1,.,TRBD1,TGCGCCAGCAGCTCCGGACAGGGGGCGACTGAAGCTTTCTTT,CASSSGQGATEAFF
TRBV4-3,TRBJ1-3,.,.,TGCGCCAGCAGCCAAGTAGAAGGAGCTGGAAACACCATATATTTT,CASSQVEGAGNTIYF
TRBV5-1,TRBJ1-1,.,.,TGCGCCAGCAGCTTTGGAGCAGGGTTGAACACTGAAGCTTTCTTT,CASSFGAGLNTEAFF
TRBV7-2,TRBJ1-1,once,.,TGTGCCAGCAGCTCCCCCTGGCGGACAGCGAACACTGAAGCTTTCTTT,CASSSPWRTANTEAFF
TRBV25-1,TRBJ2-7,.,.,TGTGCCAGCAGTGGCTCCGGGATGCCCTACGAGCAGTACTTC,CASSGSGMPYEQYF
TRBV18,TRBJ2-1,few,.,TGTGCCAGCTCACAGGGGCTTGAGCAGTTCTTC,CASSQGLEQFF
TRBV7-9,TRBJ1-2,.,.,TGTGCCAGCAGCGCGGAAGGTAGCTATGGCTACACCTTC,CASSAEGSYGYTF
TRBV18,TRBJ1-4,.,.,TGTGCCAGCTCCCCAACGGGAAGTACAACTAATGAAAAACTGTTTTTT,CASSPTGSTTNEKLFF
TRBV6-5,TRBJ1-2,once,.,TGTGCCAGCAGTTACTCCCAGGGAGGTAGTGGCTACACCTTC,CASSYSQGGSGYTF
TRBV30,TRBJ1-2,once,TRBD1,TGTGCCTGGAGTCCCAAACAGGGGGCAGGGTATGGCTACACCTTC,CAWSPKQGAGYGYTF
TRBV29-1,TRBJ2-3,.,TRBD2,TGCAGCGTTGAAGAAGGAGCGGGGAACACAGATACGCAGTATTTT,CSVEEGAGNTDTQYF
TRBV10-3,TRBJ2-5,.,TRBD2,TGTGCCATCAGTGATAGGGGACGGGGGGGAGGAGAGACCCAGTACTTC,CAISDRGRGGGETQYF
TRBV7-2,TRBJ1-3,few,.,TGTGCCAGCAGCTTAGTCGGGGGTCGGTCTGGAAACACCATATATTTT,CASSLVGGRSGNTIYF
TRBV18,TRBJ2-5,.,.,TGTGCCAGCTCACCTCGGGGGACGCCGATGGGAGAGACCCAGTACTTC,CASSPRGTPMGETQYF
TRBV7-9,TRBJ1-1,.,.,TGTGCCAGCACCCCAGCGGCAGCGAACACTGAAGCTTTCTTT,CASTPAAANTEAFF
TRBV4-1,TRBJ2-1,.,.,TGCGCCAGCAGCCAAGATGTCCTAGCGCCCTACAATGAGCAGTTCTTC,CASSQDVLAPYNEQFF
TRBV20-1,TRBJ1-1,.,.,TGCAGTGCTAGACTATTCGAGGAAGCTTTCTTT,CSARLFEEAFF
TRBV3-1/TRBV3-2,TRBJ1-2,.,.,TGTGCCAGCAGCCAAGCTCGACAGCAAGTCTCTGGCTACACCTTC,CASSQARQQVSGYTF
TRBV6-6,TRBJ2-2,.,TRBD2,TGTGCCAGCAGTGTGACTAGCGGGAACACCGGGGAGCTGTTTTTT,CASSVTSGNTGELFF
TRBV19,TRBJ1-1,.,.,TGTGCCAGTACCCAAGGGGGGGCCCGGAACACTGAAGCTTTCTTT,CASTQGGARNTEAFF
TRBV5-1,TRBJ1-6,.,TRBD1,TGCGCCAGCAGCTTGGGGGACAGCAATTCACCCCTCCACTTT,CASSLGDSNSPLHF
TRBV5-4,TRBJ1-1,.,.,TGTGCCAGCAGCTTGTATCGCAGTCTGAACACTGAAGCTTTCTTT,CASSLYRSLNTEAFF
TRBV6-5,TRBJ2-7,.,TRBD1,TGTGCCAGCAGAGGGACAGGCGCCCCCTACGAGCAGTACTTC,CASRGTGAPYEQYF
TRBV5-6,TRBJ2-2,.,TRBD2,TGTGCCAGCAGCTACCCGGGACTAGCGGGAGCTTCGAACACCGGGGAGCTGTTTTTT,CASSYPGLAGASNTGELFF
TRBV6-6,TRBJ1-5,.,.,TGTGCCAGCAGTTACGCGTTAAGTCAGCCCCAGCATTTT,CASSYALSQPQHF
TRBV7-8,TRBJ2-3,.,.,TGTGCCAGCAGCCGCTCTGATACGCAGTATTTT,CASSRSDTQYF
TRBV15,TRBJ1-1,.,.,TGTGCCACCAGCAGAGATTCGGCGGGTAACACTGAAGCTTTCTTT,CATSRDSAGNTEAFF
TRBV7-8,TRBJ1-6,.,.,TGTGCCAGCAGCCCCTCTGTAGGGAGCTCCTATAATTCACCCCTCCACTTT,CASSPSVGSSYNSPLHF
TRBV4-1,TRBJ1-1,.,.,TGCGCCAGCAGCCAAGATGGGGCGGTTTCCACTGAAGCTTTCTTT,CASSQDGAVSTEAFF
TRBV9,TRBJ2-5,.,TRBD2,TGTGCCAGCAGCGTAGGCTCTGCTAGCGGGAGGTATGGAGGAGAGACCCAGTACTTC,CASSVGSASGRYGGETQYF